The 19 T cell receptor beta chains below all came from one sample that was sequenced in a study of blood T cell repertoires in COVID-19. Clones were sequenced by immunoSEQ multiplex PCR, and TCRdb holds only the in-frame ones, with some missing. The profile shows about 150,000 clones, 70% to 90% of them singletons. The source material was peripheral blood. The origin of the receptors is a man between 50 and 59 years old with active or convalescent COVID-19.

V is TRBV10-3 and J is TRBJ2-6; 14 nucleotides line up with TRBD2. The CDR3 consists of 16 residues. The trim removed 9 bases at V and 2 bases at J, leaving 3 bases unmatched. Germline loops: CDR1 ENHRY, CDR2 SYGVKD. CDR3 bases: TGTGCCATTTCGACTAGCGGGGGGGCTGGGGCCAACGTCCTGACTTTC. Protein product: CAISTSGGAGANVLTF.

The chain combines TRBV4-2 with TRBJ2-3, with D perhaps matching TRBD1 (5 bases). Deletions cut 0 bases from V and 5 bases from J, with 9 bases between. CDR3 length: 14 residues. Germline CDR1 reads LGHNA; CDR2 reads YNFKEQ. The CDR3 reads CASSQDIDRDTQYF. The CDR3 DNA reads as TGTGCCAGCAGCCAAGATATCGACAGAGATACGCAGTATTTT.

CDR3 amino acids: CASSGSTSGANTGELFF. The CDR3 coding sequence is TGTGCCAGCAGTGGTTCGACTAGCGGGGCAAACACCGGGGAGCTGTTTTTT. V usage is TRBV6-1 and J usage is TRBJ2-2; TRBD2 aligns across 11 bases. The CDR3 is made up of 17 amino acids. The trim removed 4 bases at V and 2 bases at J, leaving 6 bases unmatched. Germline V lookup: CDR1 MNHNS, CDR2 SASEGT.

For the CDR3, the DNA is TGTGCCAGCAGCTTAACAGGGCAGTCACCCCTCCACTTT. Translation: CASSLTGQSPLHF. This sequence joins TRBV5-5 and TRBJ1-6; D possibly corresponds to TRBD1 (6 bases). Germline V lookup: CDR1 SGHKS, CDR2 YYEKEE (reference sequence). The CDR3 spans 13 residues. Trimming pared 2 bases from V and 10 bases from J, leaving 10 bases between.

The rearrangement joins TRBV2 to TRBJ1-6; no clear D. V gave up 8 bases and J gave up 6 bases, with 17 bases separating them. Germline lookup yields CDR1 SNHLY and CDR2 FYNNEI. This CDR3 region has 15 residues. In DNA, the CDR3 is TGTGCCAGCGTGGCGGCCCCGTCCACTAATTCACCCCTCCACTTT. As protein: CASVAAPSTNSPLHF.

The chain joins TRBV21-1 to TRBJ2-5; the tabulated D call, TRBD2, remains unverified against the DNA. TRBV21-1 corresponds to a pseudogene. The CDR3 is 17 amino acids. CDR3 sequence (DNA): TGTGCCAGCAGCAAAGCGGGGGGTATGGGTTCCCAAGAGACCCAGTACTTC. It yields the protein CASSKAGGMGSQETQYF.

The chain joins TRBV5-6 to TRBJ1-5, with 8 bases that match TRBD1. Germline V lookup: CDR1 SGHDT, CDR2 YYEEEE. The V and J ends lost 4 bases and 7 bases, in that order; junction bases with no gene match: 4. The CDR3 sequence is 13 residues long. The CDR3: CASSRTGRQPQHF. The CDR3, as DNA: TGTGCCAGCAGCCGGACAGGGCGACAGCCCCAGCATTTT.

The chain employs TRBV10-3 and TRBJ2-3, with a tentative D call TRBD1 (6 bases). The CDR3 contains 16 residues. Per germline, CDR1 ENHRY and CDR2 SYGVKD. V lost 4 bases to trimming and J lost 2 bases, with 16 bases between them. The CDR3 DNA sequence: TGTGCCATCAGTGGGTCGGGACACAGAGACACAGATACGCAGTATTTT. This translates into CAISGSGHRDTDTQYF.

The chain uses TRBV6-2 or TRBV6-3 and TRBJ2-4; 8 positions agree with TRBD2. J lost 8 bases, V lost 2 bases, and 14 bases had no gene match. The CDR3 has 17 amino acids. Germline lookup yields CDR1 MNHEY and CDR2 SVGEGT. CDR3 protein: CASSYEGLAPRGDIQYF. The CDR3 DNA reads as TGTGCCAGCAGTTACGAAGGACTAGCCCCTAGGGGGGACATTCAGTACTTC.

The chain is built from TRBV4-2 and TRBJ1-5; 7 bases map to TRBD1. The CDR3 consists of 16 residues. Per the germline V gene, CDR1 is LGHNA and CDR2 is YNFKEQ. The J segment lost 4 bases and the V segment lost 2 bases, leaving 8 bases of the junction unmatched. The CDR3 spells CASSQSGQSRNQPQHF. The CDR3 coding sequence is TGTGCCAGCAGCCAATCGGGACAGTCACGTAATCAGCCCCAGCATTTT.

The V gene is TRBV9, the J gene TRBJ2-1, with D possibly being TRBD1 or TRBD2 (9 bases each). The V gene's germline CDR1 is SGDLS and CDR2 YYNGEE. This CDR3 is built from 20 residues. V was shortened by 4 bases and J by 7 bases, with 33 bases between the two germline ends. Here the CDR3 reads CASSPYLGQGASGMSNEQFF. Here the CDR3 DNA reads TGTGCCAGCAGCCCCTACTTGGGACAGGGTGCTAGCGGGATGAGTAATGAGCAGTTCTTC.

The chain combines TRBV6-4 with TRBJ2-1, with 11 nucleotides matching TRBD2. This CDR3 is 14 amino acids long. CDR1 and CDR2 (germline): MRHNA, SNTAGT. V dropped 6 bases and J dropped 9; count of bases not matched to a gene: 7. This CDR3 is CASRISGGAGEQFF. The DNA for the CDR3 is TGTGCCAGCAGGATTAGCGGGGGGGCCGGTGAGCAGTTCTTC.

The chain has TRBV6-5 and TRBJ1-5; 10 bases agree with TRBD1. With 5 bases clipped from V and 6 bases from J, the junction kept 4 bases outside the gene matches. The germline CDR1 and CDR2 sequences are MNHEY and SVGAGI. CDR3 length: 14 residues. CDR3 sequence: CASSPGQGGQPQHF. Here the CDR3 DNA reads TGTGCCAGCAGTCCCGGACAGGGGGGTCAGCCCCAGCATTTT.

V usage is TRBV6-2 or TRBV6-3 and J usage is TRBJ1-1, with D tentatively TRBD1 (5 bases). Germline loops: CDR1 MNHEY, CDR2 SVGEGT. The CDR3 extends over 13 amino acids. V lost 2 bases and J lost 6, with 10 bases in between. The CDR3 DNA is TGTGCCAGCAGTTACCCGGGGGGGTCTGAAGCTTTCTTT. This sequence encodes CASSYPGGSEAFF.

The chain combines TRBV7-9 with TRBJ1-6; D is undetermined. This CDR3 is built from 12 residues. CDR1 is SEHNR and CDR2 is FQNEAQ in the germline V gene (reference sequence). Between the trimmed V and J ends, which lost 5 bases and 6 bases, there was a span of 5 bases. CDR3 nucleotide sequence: TGTGCCAGCAGCCAAATTAATTCACCCCTCCACTTT. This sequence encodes CASSQINSPLHF.

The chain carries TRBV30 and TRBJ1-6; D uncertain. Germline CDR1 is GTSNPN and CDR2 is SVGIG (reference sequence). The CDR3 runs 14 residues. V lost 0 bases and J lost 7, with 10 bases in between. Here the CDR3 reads CAWSVSLRNSPLHF. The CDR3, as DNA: TGTGCCTGGAGTGTATCTTTGCGGAATTCACCCCTCCACTTT. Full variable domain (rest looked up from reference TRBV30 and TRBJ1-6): SQTIHQWPATLVQPVGSPLSLECTVEGTSNPNLYWYRQAAGRGLQLLFYSVGIGQISSEVPQNLSASRPQDRQFILSSKKLLLSDSGFYLCAWSVSLRNSPLHFGNGTRLTVT.

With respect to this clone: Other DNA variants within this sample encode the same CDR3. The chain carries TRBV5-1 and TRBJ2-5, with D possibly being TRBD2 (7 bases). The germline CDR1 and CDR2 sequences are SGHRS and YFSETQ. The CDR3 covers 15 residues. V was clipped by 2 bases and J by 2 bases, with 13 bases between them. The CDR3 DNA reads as TGCGCCAGCAGCTTATCCGGGGGGCTGCAAGAGACCCAGTACTTC. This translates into CASSLSGGLQETQYF.

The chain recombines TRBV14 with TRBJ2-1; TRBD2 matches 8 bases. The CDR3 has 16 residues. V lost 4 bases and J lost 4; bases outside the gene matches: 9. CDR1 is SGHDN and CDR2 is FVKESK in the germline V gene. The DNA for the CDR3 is TGTGCCAGCAGCCCCTATGGGAGCGGGGGATACAATGAGCAGTTCTTC. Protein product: CASSPYGSGGYNEQFF.

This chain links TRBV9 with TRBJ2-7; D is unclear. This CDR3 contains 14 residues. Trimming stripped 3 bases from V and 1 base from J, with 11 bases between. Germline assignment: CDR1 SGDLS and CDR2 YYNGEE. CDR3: CASSDTPLSYEQYF. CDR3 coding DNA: TGTGCCAGCAGCGATACCCCCCTATCCTACGAGCAGTACTTC.